What follows are 3 T cell receptor beta chains derived from one specimen sequenced in a study of blood T cell repertoires in COVID-19. Profiling relied on immunoSEQ multiplex PCR, and the TCRdb table lists in-frame clones only, not all of them. This sample has about 190,000 clones; 65% to 85% occur once, and the top ten carry approximately 3%. Material for sequencing was PBMCs or T cells enriched from blood (not recorded which). The receptors stem from a woman in her 30s who had recovered from COVID-19.

This clone appeared many times. This chain uses TRBV28 with TRBJ2-5; TRBD1 aligns across 7 bases. V trimming: 4 bases; J trimming: 1 base; junction bases outside the gene matches: 6. Per germline, CDR1 MDHEN and CDR2 SYDVKM. The CDR3 totals 15 residues. Here the CDR3 DNA reads TGTGCCAGCAGTTCCATGACAGGGCGCCAAGAGACCCAGTACTTC. Translation gives CASSSMTGRQETQYF.

The V gene is TRBV6-5, the J gene TRBJ1-2; 8 bases map to TRBD1. CDR1 and CDR2 from the germline V gene are MNHEY and SVGAGI. This CDR3 is 15 amino acids long. J lost 5 bases, V lost 6 bases, and 11 bases had no gene match. The CDR3 protein is CASRTHWGQAYGYTF. The CDR3 DNA reads as TGTGCCAGCAGGACACACTGGGGACAGGCATATGGCTACACCTTC.

This chain links TRBV7-2 with TRBJ1-5, with a possible D match to TRBD1 (6 bases). V gave up 1 base and J gave up 7 bases, with 17 bases separating them. The CDR3 spans 16 residues. CDR1 and CDR2 (germline): SGHTA, FQGNSA. The DNA of the CDR3 is TGTGCCAGCAGCTTAGACAGGGCTGTTAAGGGACAGCCCCAGCATTTT. This translates into CASSLDRAVKGQPQHF.